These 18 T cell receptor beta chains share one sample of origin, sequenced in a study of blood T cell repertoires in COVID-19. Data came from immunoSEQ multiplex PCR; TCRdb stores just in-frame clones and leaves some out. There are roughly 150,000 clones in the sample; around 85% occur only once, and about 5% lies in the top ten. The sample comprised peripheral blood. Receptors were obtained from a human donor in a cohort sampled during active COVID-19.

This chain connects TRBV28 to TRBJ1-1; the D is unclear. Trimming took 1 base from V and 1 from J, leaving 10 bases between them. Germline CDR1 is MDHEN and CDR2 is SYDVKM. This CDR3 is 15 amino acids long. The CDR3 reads CASSLSTRGNTEAFF. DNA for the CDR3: TGTGCCAGCAGTTTATCGACCCGAGGGAACACTGAAGCTTTCTTT. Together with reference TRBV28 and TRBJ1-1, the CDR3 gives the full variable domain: DVKVTQSSRYLVKRTGEKVFLECVQDMDHENMFWYRQDPGLGLRLIYFSYDVKMKEKGDIPEGYSVSREKKERFSLILESASTNQTSMYLCASSLSTRGNTEAFFGQGTRLTVV.

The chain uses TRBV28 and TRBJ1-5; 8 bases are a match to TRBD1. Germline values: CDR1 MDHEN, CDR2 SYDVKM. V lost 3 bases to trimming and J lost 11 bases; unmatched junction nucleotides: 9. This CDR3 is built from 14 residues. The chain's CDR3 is CASSFIGQGKSQHF. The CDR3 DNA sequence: TGTGCCAGCAGTTTTATCGGACAGGGAAAATCCCAGCATTTT.

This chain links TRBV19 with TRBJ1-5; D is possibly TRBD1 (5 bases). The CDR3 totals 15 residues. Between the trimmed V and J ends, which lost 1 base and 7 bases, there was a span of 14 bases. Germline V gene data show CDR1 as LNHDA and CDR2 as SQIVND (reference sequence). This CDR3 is CASSIASPGKQPQHF. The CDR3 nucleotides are TGTGCCAGTAGTATAGCCTCGCCAGGGAAGCAGCCCCAGCATTTT.

CDR3 loop: CASSDSLRLAAYNEQFF. The CDR3 DNA is TGTGCCAGCAGTGACTCGTTGAGACTAGCGGCCTACAATGAGCAGTTCTTC. V usage is TRBV6-4 and J usage is TRBJ2-1; 9 positions match TRBD2. With 0 bases clipped from V and 2 bases from J, the junction kept 5 bases outside the gene matches. The CDR3 spans 17 residues. Germline values: CDR1 MRHNA, CDR2 SNTAGT.

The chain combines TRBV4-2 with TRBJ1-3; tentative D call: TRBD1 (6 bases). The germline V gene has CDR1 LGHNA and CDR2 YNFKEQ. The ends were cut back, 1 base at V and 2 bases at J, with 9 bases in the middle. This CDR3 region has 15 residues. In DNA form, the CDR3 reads TGTGCCAGCAGCCAAGGACAGGTTCCTGGAAACACCATATATTTT. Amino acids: CASSQGQVPGNTIYF.

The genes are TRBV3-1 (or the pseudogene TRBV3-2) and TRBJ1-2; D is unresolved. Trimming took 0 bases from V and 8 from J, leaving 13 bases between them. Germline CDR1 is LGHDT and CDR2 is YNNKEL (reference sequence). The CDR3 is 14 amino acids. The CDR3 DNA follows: TGTGCCAGCAGCCAAGATCTCTCTAGGTCGGGCTACACCTTC. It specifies CASSQDLSRSGYTF.

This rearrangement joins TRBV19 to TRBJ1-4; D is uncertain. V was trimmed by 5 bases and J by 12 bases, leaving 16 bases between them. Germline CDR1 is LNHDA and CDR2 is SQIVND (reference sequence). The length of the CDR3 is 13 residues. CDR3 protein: CASSATGVKELFF. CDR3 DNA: TGTGCCAGTAGTGCAACGGGAGTCAAGGAACTGTTTTTT.

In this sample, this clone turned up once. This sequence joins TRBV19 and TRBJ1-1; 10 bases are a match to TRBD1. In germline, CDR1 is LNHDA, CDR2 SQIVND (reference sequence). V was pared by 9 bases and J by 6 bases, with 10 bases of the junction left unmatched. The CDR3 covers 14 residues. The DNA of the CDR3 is TGTGCCAGCAAGGGCCGGGACAGGGGCGCTGAAGCTTTCTTT. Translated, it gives CASKGRDRGAEAFF.

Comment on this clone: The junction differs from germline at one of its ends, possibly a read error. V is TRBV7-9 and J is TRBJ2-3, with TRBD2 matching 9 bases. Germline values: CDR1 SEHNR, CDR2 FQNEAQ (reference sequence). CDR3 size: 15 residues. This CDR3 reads CASSLVGTSRDTQYF. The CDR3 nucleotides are TGTGCCAGCAGCTTAGTCGGGACTAGCAGAGATACGCAGTATTTT.

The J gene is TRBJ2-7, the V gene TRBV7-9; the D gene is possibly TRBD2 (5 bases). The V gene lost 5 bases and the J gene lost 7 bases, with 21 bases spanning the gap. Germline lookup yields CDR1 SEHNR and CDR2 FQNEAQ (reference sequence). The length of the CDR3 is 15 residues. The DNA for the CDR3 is TGTGCCAGCAGCGGAACGGTGGCTAGCCTTAAGGAGCAGTACTTC. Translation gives CASSGTVASLKEQYF.

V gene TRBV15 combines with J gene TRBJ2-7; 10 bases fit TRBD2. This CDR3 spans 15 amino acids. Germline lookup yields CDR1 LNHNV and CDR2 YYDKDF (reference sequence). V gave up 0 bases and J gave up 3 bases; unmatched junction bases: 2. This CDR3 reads CATSRDRTSGYEQYF. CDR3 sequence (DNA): TGTGCCACCAGCAGAGACCGGACTAGCGGCTACGAGCAGTACTTC.

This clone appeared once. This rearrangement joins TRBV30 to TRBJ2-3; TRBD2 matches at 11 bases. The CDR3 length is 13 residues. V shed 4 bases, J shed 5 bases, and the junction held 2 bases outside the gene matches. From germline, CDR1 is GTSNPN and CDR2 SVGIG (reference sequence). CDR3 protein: CAWKLAGVDTQYF. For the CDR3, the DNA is TGTGCCTGGAAACTAGCGGGAGTAGATACGCAGTATTTT.

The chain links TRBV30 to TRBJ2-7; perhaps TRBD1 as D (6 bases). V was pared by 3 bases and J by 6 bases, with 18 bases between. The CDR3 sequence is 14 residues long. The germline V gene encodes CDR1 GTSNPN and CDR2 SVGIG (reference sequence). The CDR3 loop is CAWRPRQLGGEQYF. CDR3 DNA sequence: TGTGCCTGGAGACCGCGGCAGTTAGGGGGCGAGCAGTACTTC.

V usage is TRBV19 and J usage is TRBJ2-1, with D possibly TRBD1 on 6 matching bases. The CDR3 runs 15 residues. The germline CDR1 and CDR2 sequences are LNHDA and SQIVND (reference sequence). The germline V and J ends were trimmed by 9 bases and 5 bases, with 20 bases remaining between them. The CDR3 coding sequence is TGTGCCAGCACTACGGCCGGGACACCTGACAATGAGCAGTTCTTC. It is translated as CASTTAGTPDNEQFF.

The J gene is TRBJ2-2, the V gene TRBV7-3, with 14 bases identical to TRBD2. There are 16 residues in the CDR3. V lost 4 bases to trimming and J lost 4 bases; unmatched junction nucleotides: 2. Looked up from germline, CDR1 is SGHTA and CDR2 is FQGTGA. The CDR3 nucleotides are TGTGCCAGCAGCTCGGGACTAGCGGGGGCCACCGGGGAGCTGTTTTTT. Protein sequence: CASSSGLAGATGELFF. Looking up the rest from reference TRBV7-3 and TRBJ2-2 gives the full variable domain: GAGVSQTPSNKVTEKGKYVELRCDPISGHTALYWYRQSLGQGPEFLIYFQGTGAADDSGLPNDRFFAVRPEGSVSTLKIQRTERGDSAVYLCASSSGLAGATGELFFGEGSRLTVL.

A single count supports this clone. The CDR3 DNA follows: TGTGCCAGCAGCTCGCCTAGCGGGGAAACCTACGAGCAGTACTTC. Encoded protein: CASSSPSGETYEQYF. This chain links TRBV7-9 with TRBJ2-7, with TRBD2 identical over 9 bases. The CDR3 covers 15 residues. With 4 bases clipped from V and 2 bases from J, the junction kept 6 bases outside the gene matches. Germline CDR1 SEHNR, CDR2 FQNEAQ (reference sequence).

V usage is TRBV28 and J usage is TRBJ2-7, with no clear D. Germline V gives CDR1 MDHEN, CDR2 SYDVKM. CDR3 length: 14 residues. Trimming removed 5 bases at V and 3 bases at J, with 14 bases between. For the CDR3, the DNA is TGTGCCAGCAGTACATTGCGGCGGAGCTACGAGCAGTACTTC. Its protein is CASSTLRRSYEQYF.

The DNA of the CDR3 is TGTGCCAGCAGCGCGAGAGGCGAGCAGTACTTC. This encodes CASSARGEQYF. V and J are TRBV3-1 (or the pseudogene TRBV3-2) and TRBJ2-7; unclear D gene. Trimming shortened V by 5 bases and J by 6 bases, and 8 bases separated the two germline ends. The CDR3 has 11 residues. CDR1 LGHDT and CDR2 YNNKEL come from the germline V gene (reference sequence).